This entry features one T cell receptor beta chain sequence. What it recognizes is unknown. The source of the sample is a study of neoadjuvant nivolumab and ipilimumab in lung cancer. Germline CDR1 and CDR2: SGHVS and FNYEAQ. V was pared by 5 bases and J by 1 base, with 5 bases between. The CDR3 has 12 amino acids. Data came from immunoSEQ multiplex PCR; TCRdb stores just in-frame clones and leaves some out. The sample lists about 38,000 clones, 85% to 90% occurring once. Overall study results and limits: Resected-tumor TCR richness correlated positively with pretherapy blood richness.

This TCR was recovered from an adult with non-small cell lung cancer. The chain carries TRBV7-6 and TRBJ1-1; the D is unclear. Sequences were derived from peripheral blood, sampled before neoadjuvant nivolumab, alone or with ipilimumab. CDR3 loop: CASSQRNTEAFF. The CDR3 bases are TGTGCCAGCAGCCAGAGGAACACTGAAGCTTTCTTT.